This TCR beta chain is from a study of neurological immune-mediated disorders. Points from the study as a whole: HTLV-1-associated myelopathy displayed the greatest TCR clonal expansion, and multiple sclerosis exhibited the smallest, lower than that of healthy controls.

This clonotype was counted at least ten times. As yet, its antigen is unknown. The method for making cDNA was 5'RACE, and it used 10-nucleotide random UMIs. TCRdb re-analysed the 5' RACE reads in MiXCR, keeping a single row per CDR3 protein. Of 81,000 or so distinct CDR3 sequences listed, about 13% are singletons. Trimming shortened V by 6 bases and J by 4 bases, and 11 bases separated the two germline ends. The CDR3 has 13 amino acids. The time point here: longitudinal time-point 2. The sequence came from a female donor with HTLV-1-associated myelopathy (HAM/TSP). J is TRBJ2-3 and V is TRBV12-3 or TRBV12-4; D possibly uses TRBD1 or TRBD2 (6 bases each). The sample comprised PBMCs. CDR3 sequence (DNA): TGTGCCAGCAGCCGGGGGCTCCCAGATACGCAGTATTTT. Protein sequence: CASSRGLPDTQYF.